The clone carrying this T cell receptor beta chain was detected ten times or more. What it binds is not known. Time point defined: patch test 2, 6 weeks after DPC sensitization. The treatment is: therapeutic diphenylcyclopropenone sensitization with weekly scalp DPC. Whole blood that had not been fractionated was the source of extracted total RNA. Each CDR3 protein is one row after TCRdb ran MiXCR on the RACE reads. The sample carries about 42,000 distinct CDR3 sequences, more than 8.5% recorded once. Germline V gene sequence: CDR1 ENHRY, CDR2 SYGVKD. The CDR3 contains 13 residues. V was cut by 6 bases and J by 0 bases, with 8 bases left in between. The entry originates in a study of human T cells and chemical hapten exposure. As for the study in general: Patch testing was performed with 0.01% DPC on the upper back, with reading at 6 days. Study-wide results and limits: In the PT1 data, expanded TCR counts showed a positive correlation with patch test score. Expanded TCRs were compared with controls, and the expanded TCRs formed significantly more large CDR3 similarity clusters.

The rearrangement uses TRBV10-3 and TRBJ1-2; D remains ambiguous. Material: whole blood, obtained in connection with sensitization to the hapten diphenylcyclopropenone (DPC). The TCR originated in a woman between 40 and 55 years old with alopecia areata. Some clones in this sample may be carry-over from other donors' samples. CDR3 DNA sequence: TGTGCCATCAGCCCGGAGTCTAACTATGGCTACACCTTC. It translates to CAISPESNYGYTF.